These 2 T cell receptor beta chains came from one sample sequenced in a study of monozygotic twins with inflammatory bowel disease. TCRdb reanalyzed the 5' RACE reads, giving one entry per CDR3 protein sequence and no DNA. The table for this sample gives over 100,000 distinct CDR3 sequences. Sample: blood. All receptors come from a human donor with ulcerative colitis or Crohn's disease, or a healthy co-twin of an affected twin (not recorded which).

This chain joins TRBV18 and TRBJ2-1; absent DNA, TCRdb's TRBD2 call cannot be checked. Germline V gene data show CDR1 as KGHSH and CDR2 as LQKENI. This CDR3 spans 14 amino acids. The CDR3 is CASSDSGRGNEQFF. Using reference TRBV18 and TRBJ2-1 for the parts outside the CDR3, the full variable domain is NAGVMQNPRHLVRRRGQEARLRCSPMKGHSHVYWYRQLPEEGLKFMVYLQKENIIDESGMPKERFSAEFPKEGPSILRIQQVVRGDSAAYFCASSDSGRGNEQFFGPGTRLTVL.

The rearrangement links TRBV28 to TRBJ2-3; TCRdb returns TRBD2, unconfirmable since there is no DNA. CDR1 is MDHEN, CDR2 SYDVKM, per germline. The CDR3 length is 15 residues. This CDR3 reads CASRNVAGHADTQYF. The full variable domain, completed using reference TRBV28 and TRBJ2-3, is DVKVTQSSRYLVKRTGEKVFLECVQDMDHENMFWYRQDPGLGLRLIYFSYDVKMKEKGDIPEGYSVSREKKERFSLILESASTNQTSMYLCASRNVAGHADTQYFGPGTRLTVL.